These T cell receptor beta chains were read from a single sample in a study of blood T cell repertoires in COVID-19. The table came from immunoSEQ multiplex PCR; TCRdb's copy has only in-frame clones and leaves some out. This sample yields around 70,000 clones, of which roughly 75% are seen a single time; roughly a tenth belongs to the top ten. Sequencing was done on a sample of peripheral blood. The receptors stem from a human donor in a cohort sampled during active COVID-19. CDR3s include the opening cysteine and the closing phenylalanine or tryptophan. A D gene is named only where the DNA matches it firmly. The size entry is marked missing in some rows and otherwise reads once, few, many or a size class.

TRBJ1-1	13	.	.	TRBV7-8	TGTGCCAGCAGCTCCTCGGAGCGCAGGAGGGCTTTCTTT	CASSSSERRRAFF
TRBJ1-5	14	.	.	TRBV5-6	TGTGCCAGCAGCTTGAGACTTAGCAATCAGCCCCAGCATTTT	CASSLRLSNQPQHF
TRBJ2-7	15	.	TRBD1	TRBV5-1	TGCGCCAGCAGCCCGGTGGGGACAGGGGGCTACGAGCAGTACTTC	CASSPVGTGGYEQYF
TRBJ1-3	14	.	.	TRBV28	TGTGCCAGCAGTCCCGGACAGTACGGAAACACCATATATTTT	CASSPGQYGNTIYF
TRBJ2-7	14	few	.	TRBV5-4	TGTGCCAGCAGCTTGGGGAGAGGGATTGACGAGCAGTACTTC	CASSLGRGIDEQYF
TRBJ2-7	15	.	.	TRBV6-1	TGTGCCAGCAGTGAGTCCGAACCTCCCTACTACGAGCAGTACTTC	CASSESEPPYYEQYF
TRBJ2-5	14	.	.	TRBV7-9	TGTGCCAGCAGCTCGGTCCGCGGGCGGGAGACCCAGTACTTC	CASSSVRGRETQYF
TRBJ2-7	15	.	TRBD1	TRBV3-1/TRBV3-2	TGTGCCAGCAGCCAACCCGGGACAGGGCCCTACGAGCAGTACTTC	CASSQPGTGPYEQYF
TRBJ2-1	16	.	.	TRBV18	TGTGCCAGCTCACCGTCTAATAGCCTTGCCTACAATGAGCAGTTCTTC	CASSPSNSLAYNEQFF
TRBJ1-6	15	.	.	TRBV5-6	TGTGCCAGCAGCTTATCAGGCTCCTATAATTCACCCCTCCACTTT	CASSLSGSYNSPLHF
TRBJ1-5	17	.	TRBD1	TRBV6-2/TRBV6-3	TGTGCCAGCAGTCAAACTTCCGGGACAGTTAGCAATCAGCCCCAGCATTTT	CASSQTSGTVSNQPQHF
TRBJ1-2	14	.	.	TRBV2	TGTGCCAGCAGTGGACAACGGTGGGACTATGGCTACACCTTC	CASSGQRWDYGYTF
TRBJ2-5	14	.	TRBD2	TRBV5-1	TGCGCCAGCAGTACGGGAGGGCCACAAGAGACCCAGTACTTC	CASSTGGPQETQYF
TRBJ2-1	13	.	.	TRBV15	TGTGCCACCAGCAGAGTCCGGGAAAGTGAGCAGTTCTTC	CATSRVRESEQFF
TRBJ1-3	17	.	.	TRBV9	TGTGCCAGCAGCGTACGTGGGAGTCTTTTTACTGGAAACACCATATATTTT	CASSVRGSLFTGNTIYF
TRBJ2-7	13	.	.	TRBV4-1	TGCGCCAGCAGCCAAGATCGGACAAACGAGCAGTACTTC	CASSQDRTNEQYF
TRBJ2-7	15	few	.	TRBV19	TGTGCCAGTAGTATCGACGGGACTGAAGTCAACGAGCAGTACTTC	CASSIDGTEVNEQYF
TRBJ2-7	13	.	.	TRBV28	TGTGCCAGCAGTTTACCCCAAACTCTCGAGCAGTACTTC	CASSLPQTLEQYF
TRBJ2-5	16	once	TRBD1	TRBV5-1	TGCGCCAGCACGAAAAGACAGGGGGGATCCCAAGAGACCCAGTACTTC	CASTKRQGGSQETQYF
TRBJ1-3	13	.	TRBD1	TRBV5-6	TGTGCCAGCAGCTCCGGGACAGGGAGCACCATATATTTT	CASSSGTGSTIYF
TRBJ1-5	14	.	TRBD1	TRBV30	TGTGCCTGGAGTGACAGGGGTCCCAATCAGCCCCAGCATTTT	CAWSDRGPNQPQHF
TRBJ1-1	14	.	TRBD1	TRBV5-1	TGCGCCAGCAGCCCGAGGGGGCAGGATAGTGAAGCTTTCTTT	CASSPRGQDSEAFF
TRBJ2-5	16	.	.	TRBV9	TGTGCCAGCAGCGTAGCTCCAATGGAGGTCCAAGAGACCCAGTACTTC	CASSVAPMEVQETQYF
TRBJ2-7	15	.	TRBD1	TRBV2	TGTGCCAGCGTGGGGGACAGGTTGAGCTCCTACGAGCAGTACTTC	CASVGDRLSSYEQYF
TRBJ2-5	15	.	.	TRBV6-5	TGTGCCAGCAGTTACTCGGCGGAGTACCAAGAGACCCAGTACTTC	CASSYSAEYQETQYF
TRBJ1-4	17	.	.	TRBV4-1	TGCGCCAGCAGCCAAGATCCCCGACAGAGCCTAAAGGAAAAACTGTTTTTT	CASSQDPRQSLKEKLFF
TRBJ1-5	16	.	TRBD1	TRBV6-5	TGTGCCAGCAGTTCCGCAGGGACAGGGGCTAATCAGCCCCAGCATTTT	CASSSAGTGANQPQHF
TRBJ1-3	14	.	.	TRBV20-1	TGCAGTGCTAGTAAACTGATCTCTGGAAACACCATATATTTT	CSASKLISGNTIYF
TRBJ1-5	13	.	.	TRBV5-6	TGTGCCAGCAGTGGCGGGGGGCTGCAGCCCCAGCATTTT	CASSGGGLQPQHF
TRBJ2-5	14	.	.	TRBV5-4	TGTGCCAGCAGCCCCGGACTTTCGCAAGAGACCCAGTACTTC	CASSPGLSQETQYF